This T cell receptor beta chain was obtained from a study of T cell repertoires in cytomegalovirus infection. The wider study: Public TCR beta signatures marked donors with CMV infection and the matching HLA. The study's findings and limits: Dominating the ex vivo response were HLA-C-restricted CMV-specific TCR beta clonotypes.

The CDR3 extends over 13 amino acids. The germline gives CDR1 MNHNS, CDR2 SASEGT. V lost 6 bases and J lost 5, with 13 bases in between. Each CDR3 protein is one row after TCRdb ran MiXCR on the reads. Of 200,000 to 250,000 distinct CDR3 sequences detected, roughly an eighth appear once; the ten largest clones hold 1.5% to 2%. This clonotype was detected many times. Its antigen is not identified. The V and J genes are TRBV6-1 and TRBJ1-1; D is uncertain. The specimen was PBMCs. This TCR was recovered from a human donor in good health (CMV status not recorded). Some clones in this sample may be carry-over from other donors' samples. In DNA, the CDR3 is TGTGCCAGCAGCGGCCCCCTGGGAACTGAAGCTTTCTTT. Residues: CASSGPLGTEAFF.